The rows below give T cell receptor beta chains drawn from one sample of a study of beta chain features in type 1 diabetes. Profiling relied on immunoSEQ multiplex PCR, and the TCRdb table lists in-frame clones only, not all of them. The data show around 180,000 clones, about 13% seen once. The sample comprised central memory CD4+ T cells from blood. The receptors originated from a young woman in good health. Each CDR3 is given with its conserved first and last residue. Each record gives: clone size, D gene, J gene, V gene, CDR3 DNA, CDR3 protein. D genes are given only for firm matches. Size values are once, few and many counts, or a class for expanded clones, and some rows have none.

abundance: .
d_gene: TRBD1
j_gene: TRBJ2-1
v_gene: TRBV14
CDR3nt: TGTGCCAGCAGCCCACAGGGGGTACTCGGTAGGAATGAGCAGTTCTTC
CDR3aa: CASSPQGVLGRNEQFF

abundance: .
d_gene: TRBD2
j_gene: TRBJ2-5
v_gene: TRBV28
CDR3nt: TGTGCCAGCAGTTCCCCGGCTAGCGGGAGGATTCAAGAGACCCAGTACTTC
CDR3aa: CASSSPASGRIQETQYF

abundance: .
d_gene: TRBD1
j_gene: TRBJ2-1
v_gene: TRBV19
CDR3nt: TGTGCCAGTACCTCTATAGGGGACAGGGCCCACAATGAGCAGTTCTTC
CDR3aa: CASTSIGDRAHNEQFF

abundance: few
d_gene: TRBD2
j_gene: TRBJ2-3
v_gene: TRBV6-1
CDR3nt: TGTGCCAGCAGTGGAGGGACTAGCGGTACCTTAACAGATACGCAGTATTTT
CDR3aa: CASSGGTSGTLTDTQYF

abundance: .
d_gene: .
j_gene: TRBJ2-7
v_gene: TRBV28
CDR3nt: TGTGCCAGCCGAATCACACAAGGGGTCCTGGGGGAGCAGTACTTC
CDR3aa: CASRITQGVLGEQYF

abundance: .
d_gene: TRBD1
j_gene: TRBJ2-6
v_gene: TRBV11-2
CDR3nt: TGTGCCAGCAGGCAGGGGGCGTTGAGCGGGGCCAACGTCCTGACTTTC
CDR3aa: CASRQGALSGANVLTF

abundance: few
d_gene: TRBD1
j_gene: TRBJ1-2
v_gene: TRBV28
CDR3nt: TGTGCCAGCAGTCCTCAAGGGACAGGGAGGAATAACTATGGCTACACCTTC
CDR3aa: CASSPQGTGRNNYGYTF

abundance: few
d_gene: .
j_gene: TRBJ1-1
v_gene: TRBV5-6
CDR3nt: TGTGCCAGCAGCTTGTATAACACTGAAGCTTTCTTT
CDR3aa: CASSLYNTEAFF

abundance: .
d_gene: TRBD1
j_gene: TRBJ2-4
v_gene: TRBV30
CDR3nt: TGTGCCTGGAGAGGGACAGGGGTTAACATTCAGTACTTC
CDR3aa: CAWRGTGVNIQYF

abundance: few
d_gene: .
j_gene: TRBJ1-1
v_gene: TRBV10-3
CDR3nt: TGTGCCATCAGTAAACAGGGAAACACTGAAGCTTTCTTT
CDR3aa: CAISKQGNTEAFF

abundance: .
d_gene: TRBD1
j_gene: TRBJ1-1
v_gene: TRBV2
CDR3nt: TGTGCCAGCAGGAGACAGGGGGCGAGTGAAGCTTTCTTT
CDR3aa: CASRRQGASEAFF

abundance: .
d_gene: .
j_gene: TRBJ1-3
v_gene: TRBV30
CDR3nt: TGTGCCTGGAGTATAAACTCTGGAAACACCATATATTTT
CDR3aa: CAWSINSGNTIYF

abundance: .
d_gene: .
j_gene: TRBJ1-5
v_gene: TRBV7-9
CDR3nt: TGTGCCAGCAGCGCGAGCGCGGCTGCAATTCAGCCCCAGCATTTT
CDR3aa: CASSASAAAIQPQHF

abundance: few
d_gene: .
j_gene: TRBJ2-3
v_gene: TRBV7-2
CDR3nt: TGTGCCAGCAGCTCCCTCGGAGATACGCAGTATTTT
CDR3aa: CASSSLGDTQYF

abundance: few
d_gene: TRBD1
j_gene: TRBJ1-2
v_gene: TRBV28
CDR3nt: TGTGCCAGCAGTCGACGACAGGGTGGCTACACCTTC
CDR3aa: CASSRRQGGYTF

abundance: .
d_gene: TRBD1
j_gene: TRBJ2-1
v_gene: TRBV11-1
CDR3nt: TGTGCCAGCAGCTTAGGACAGGGGTCCTTCGATGAGCAGTTCTTC
CDR3aa: CASSLGQGSFDEQFF

abundance: few
d_gene: .
j_gene: TRBJ2-5
v_gene: TRBV25-1
CDR3nt: TGTGCCAGCAGTGAAGGTTTCGGCGGGTCCCTCCAAGAGACCCAGTACTTC
CDR3aa: CASSEGFGGSLQETQYF

abundance: .
d_gene: .
j_gene: TRBJ2-7
v_gene: TRBV19
CDR3nt: TGTGCCAGTAGTATCCGCACCGGGGAAATGGAGTACTTC
CDR3aa: CASSIRTGEMEYF

abundance: few
d_gene: .
j_gene: TRBJ2-1
v_gene: TRBV7-9
CDR3nt: TGTGCCAGCAGCCCCGCTAACCCAATTGCCACTGAGCAGTTCTTC
CDR3aa: CASSPANPIATEQFF

abundance: few
d_gene: .
j_gene: TRBJ2-5
v_gene: TRBV11-2
CDR3nt: TGTGCCAGCAGCTTAGGGCGGAAAGAGACCCAGTACTTC
CDR3aa: CASSLGRKETQYF

abundance: .
d_gene: TRBD1
j_gene: TRBJ1-2
v_gene: TRBV5-6
CDR3nt: TGTGCCAGCAGTCAGGGACAGGCCATTTATGGCTACACCTTC
CDR3aa: CASSQGQAIYGYTF

abundance: .
d_gene: .
j_gene: TRBJ2-1
v_gene: TRBV7-8
CDR3nt: TGTGCCAGCAGCTTAGCGCCTTCTAGAACTAGAGGCGATGAGCAGTTCTTC
CDR3aa: CASSLAPSRTRGDEQFF

abundance: few
d_gene: TRBD1
j_gene: TRBJ2-1
v_gene: TRBV4-1
CDR3nt: TGCGCCAGCAGCCCACGACAGGGGGCAGGGAATGAGCAGTTCTTC
CDR3aa: CASSPRQGAGNEQFF

abundance: .
d_gene: TRBD1
j_gene: TRBJ2-6
v_gene: TRBV30
CDR3nt: TGTGCCTGGAGTGACTGGACAGGGTCAACCAACGTCCTGACTTTC
CDR3aa: CAWSDWTGSTNVLTF

abundance: .
d_gene: .
j_gene: TRBJ1-2
v_gene: TRBV6-6
CDR3nt: TGTGCCAGCAGTTACTCTCAGGGGAGTCACTATGGCTACACCTTC
CDR3aa: CASSYSQGSHYGYTF

abundance: .
d_gene: .
j_gene: TRBJ2-3
v_gene: TRBV30
CDR3nt: TGTGCCTGGAGGACGGGACTCTCTGGGGCAGATACGCAGTATTTT
CDR3aa: CAWRTGLSGADTQYF

abundance: few
d_gene: TRBD1
j_gene: TRBJ1-5
v_gene: TRBV10-3
CDR3nt: TGTGCCATCAGTGAGCCGGGACAGGGCGTATATCAGCCCCAGCATTTT
CDR3aa: CAISEPGQGVYQPQHF

abundance: .
d_gene: .
j_gene: TRBJ2-1
v_gene: TRBV11-2
CDR3nt: TGTGCCAGCAGCTTAGGTAGCCCTGCGAACAATGAGCAGTTCTTC
CDR3aa: CASSLGSPANNEQFF

abundance: few
d_gene: .
j_gene: TRBJ1-1
v_gene: TRBV28
CDR3nt: TGTGCCAGCAACAATCAGGTTAACACTGAAGCTTTCTTT
CDR3aa: CASNNQVNTEAFF

abundance: few
d_gene: .
j_gene: TRBJ2-4
v_gene: TRBV7-2
CDR3nt: TGTGCCAGCAGCTTAGGCGGCGGGGTGAACATTCAGTACTTC
CDR3aa: CASSLGGGVNIQYF

abundance: .
d_gene: TRBD1
j_gene: TRBJ1-4
v_gene: TRBV29-1
CDR3nt: TGCAGCGTTGCCAGGCCAGGGGGGAATGAAAAACTGTTTTTT
CDR3aa: CSVARPGGNEKLFF

abundance: few
d_gene: .
j_gene: TRBJ1-4
v_gene: TRBV2
CDR3nt: TGTGCCAGCAGTGAGGTCCTGACAGCCGCTCAGGAAAAACTGTTTTTT
CDR3aa: CASSEVLTAAQEKLFF

abundance: few
d_gene: .
j_gene: TRBJ1-2
v_gene: TRBV27
CDR3nt: TGTGCCAGCAGTCCTGGGTGGGGAGGGCGTGAGGCGAAAGGCTACACCTTC
CDR3aa: CASSPGWGGREAKGYTF

abundance: few
d_gene: .
j_gene: TRBJ1-5
v_gene: TRBV30
CDR3nt: TGTGCCTGGAGTGCCAGGGGCGATCAGCCCCAGCATTTT
CDR3aa: CAWSARGDQPQHF

abundance: few
d_gene: TRBD1
j_gene: TRBJ2-1
v_gene: TRBV5-6
CDR3nt: TGTGCCAGCAGATCTCGGGGACAGGGAATTCATGAGCAGTTCTTC
CDR3aa: CASRSRGQGIHEQFF